These 22 T cell receptor beta chains were all obtained from the same sample, sequenced in a study of T-cell memory formation after mild COVID-19. TCRdb re-called the 5' RACE reads with MiXCR, one entry per CDR3 protein. Of 190,000 or so distinct CDR3 sequences in the sample, 20% to 25% were seen once. The sequencing sample was made of PBMCs or a T cell subset sorted from them (not recorded which). The receptors shown here come from an adult woman who had mild COVID-19 (a few samples of this study predate the infection). Cell type and time point are not known.

The gene calls are TRBV6-6 and TRBJ2-3; D is uncertain. CDR1 is MNHNY, CDR2 SVGAGI, per germline (reference sequence). The CDR3 sequence is 16 residues long. V was shortened by 0 bases and J by 4 bases, with 14 bases between the two germline ends. CDR3 region: CASSYSRSPVADTQYF. The CDR3 nucleotides read TGTGCCAGCAGTTACTCCAGGAGTCCGGTCGCAGATACGCAGTATTTT.

This clonotype has a handful of counts. This rearrangement joins TRBV18 to TRBJ2-7, with D possibly TRBD2 on 6 matching bases. V lost 0 bases and J lost 5, with 14 bases in between. In germline, CDR1 is KGHSH, CDR2 LQKENI. The CDR3 is 15 amino acids. In DNA form, the CDR3 reads TGTGCCAGCTCACCACCGGCTAGCGAGGGCAACGAGCAGTACTTC. This translates into CASSPPASEGNEQYF.

The CDR3 region is CASSYRTAAPSEAFF. The CDR3 DNA follows: TGCGCCAGCAGCTACCGGACAGCCGCCCCATCCGAAGCTTTCTTT. This sequence joins TRBV5-1 and TRBJ1-1; tentative D call: TRBD1 (6 bases). Germline loops: CDR1 SGHRS, CDR2 YFSETQ. The CDR3 runs to 15 residues. Trimming took off 3 bases at V and 8 bases at J, with 20 bases between the two ends.

This clonotype has only a few counts. The chain carries TRBV5-6 and TRBJ2-1; D call uncertain. V lost 2 bases, J lost 1 base, and 7 bases lay in between. The CDR3 contains 14 residues. Per the germline V gene, CDR1 is SGHDT and CDR2 is YYEEEE. In DNA, the CDR3 is TGTGCCAGCAGCTTACGGCAATCCTACAATGAGCAGTTCTTC. This codes for CASSLRQSYNEQFF.

The rearrangement links TRBV6-1 to TRBJ2-3; TRBD2 might be the D (5 bases). V was trimmed by 3 bases and J by 0 bases, leaving 10 bases between them. The CDR3 totals 15 residues. Looked up from germline, CDR1 is MNHNS and CDR2 is SASEGT. In DNA, the CDR3 is TGTGCCAGCAGTGAGGGGAGCAGTAGCACAGATACGCAGTATTTT. Its translation: CASSEGSSSTDTQYF.

The sample holds a few counts of this clonotype. The V gene is TRBV5-6, the J gene TRBJ1-1; 9 bases fit TRBD1. After removal of 2 bases from V and 4 bases from J, the junction contained 3 bases not matched to a gene. The CDR3 is 14 amino acids. Germline V gene lookup returns CDR1 SGHDT and CDR2 YYEEEE. CDR3 sequence: CASSFQDRGTEAFF. CDR3 sequence (DNA): TGTGCCAGCAGCTTTCAGGACAGGGGCACTGAAGCTTTCTTT.

This clonotype has just a few counts. The gene calls are TRBV12-3 or TRBV12-4 and TRBJ2-7; unclear D gene. V was clipped by 1 base and J by 2 bases, with 12 bases between them. The CDR3 extends over 15 amino acids. CDR3: CASSLGSLGTYEQYF. The CDR3 nucleotides are TGTGCCAGCAGTTTAGGATCTCTAGGAACCTACGAGCAGTACTTC.

The genes are TRBV5-5 and TRBJ2-5; 9 positions agree with TRBD2. The germline V gene has CDR1 SGHKS and CDR2 YYEKEE (reference sequence). V lost 9 bases, J lost 1 base, and 16 bases stayed unmatched. The CDR3 loop spans 17 amino acids. The CDR3 bases are TGTGCCACCCACTTCGAGGGACCTAGCGGGGTCCAAGAGACCCAGTACTTC. Encoded protein: CATHFEGPSGVQETQYF.

The chain is built from TRBV12-3 or TRBV12-4 and TRBJ1-1; D unclear. This CDR3 region has 11 residues. Trimming cost V 2 bases and J 8 bases, with 6 bases left between them. The DNA of the CDR3 is TGTGCCAGCAGTTTATACCGAGAAGCTTTCTTT. Translated: CASSLYREAFF.

The rearrangement links TRBV12-3 or TRBV12-4 to TRBJ2-5; TRBD1 might be the D (5 bases). The ends were cut back, 0 bases at V and 4 bases at J, with 12 bases in the middle. The CDR3 length is 15 residues. CDR3: CASSLARTSRETQYF. For the CDR3, the DNA is TGTGCCAGCAGTTTAGCTAGGACATCCCGAGAGACCCAGTACTTC.

The chain links TRBV4-1 to TRBJ2-7; no reliable D call. Trimming removed 2 bases at V and 5 bases at J, with 13 bases between. This CDR3 spans 14 amino acids. Looked up from germline, CDR1 is MGHRA and CDR2 is YSYEKL. This CDR3 reads CASSQIGTTHEQYF. The DNA of the CDR3 is TGCGCCAGCAGCCAAATCGGTACCACCCACGAGCAGTACTTC.

The sample holds a few counts of this clonotype. V usage is TRBV4-1 and J usage is TRBJ1-2; a weak D match, TRBD1 (6 bases). This CDR3 is 16 amino acids long. Per germline, CDR1 MGHRA and CDR2 YSYEKL. V was pared by 0 bases and J by 8 bases, with 19 bases between. The CDR3 region is CASSQDFTGRFWGYTF. In DNA form, the CDR3 reads TGCGCCAGCAGCCAAGATTTTACAGGGAGGTTTTGGGGCTACACCTTC.

This clonotype was recorded a few times. The CDR3, as DNA: TGTGCCAGCAGCTCCAGACAGGGTTCGGGAGAGACCCAGTACTTC. It is translated as CASSSRQGSGETQYF. The chain joins TRBV7-9 to TRBJ2-5, with 7 bases that match TRBD1. This CDR3 comprises 15 residues. CDR1 is SEHNR, CDR2 FQNEAQ, per germline (reference sequence). J lost 4 bases, V lost 4 bases, and 9 bases had no gene match.

The CDR3 loop reads CASGLDSGWPLNTEAFF. As DNA, the CDR3 is TGTGCTAGTGGTTTGGACTCAGGGTGGCCTTTGAACACTGAAGCTTTCTTT. This chain joins TRBV12-5 and TRBJ1-1; TRBD1 is a possible D gene (5 bases). Germline values: CDR1 LGHNT, CDR2 FRNRAP. Trimming took off 1 base at V and 0 bases at J, with 15 bases between the two ends. The CDR3 is 17 amino acids.

This clonotype was picked up a small number of times. The chain combines TRBV6-5 with TRBJ2-3; D not certain. Trimming took off 0 bases at V and 1 base at J, with 5 bases between the two ends. The germline gives CDR1 MNHEY, CDR2 SVGAGI. The CDR3 has 14 amino acids. The CDR3 protein is CASSYSARTDTQYF. The CDR3 DNA is TGTGCCAGCAGTTACTCGGCTCGCACAGATACGCAGTATTTT.

In nucleotides, the CDR3 is TGTGCCAGCACCTACTCTGGAAACACCATATATTTT. It translates to CASTYSGNTIYF. The V gene is TRBV2, the J gene TRBJ1-3; D is unclear. Germline CDR1 reads SNHLY; CDR2 reads FYNNEI. The CDR3 loop spans 12 amino acids. Trimming left V 7 bases short and J 0 bases short, with 4 bases between.

This clonotype has only a few counts. The CDR3 sequence is CASSLGGLGYEQYF. The DNA for the CDR3 is TGTGCCAGCAGTTTAGGGGGGCTGGGCTACGAGCAGTACTTC. V is TRBV12-3 or TRBV12-4 and J is TRBJ2-7; D perhaps matches TRBD1 (6 bases). The CDR3 runs to 14 residues. V was pared by 1 base and J by 3 bases, with 10 bases between.

This chain links TRBV29-1 with TRBJ1-2, with a weak D call TRBD1 (5 bases). The CDR3 sequence is 11 residues long. Germline loops: CDR1 SQVTM, CDR2 ANQGSEA. Trimming stripped 7 bases from V and 8 bases from J, with 14 bases between. The CDR3 nucleotides are TGCAGCGCCTTCTTGGGGACCGGCTACACCTTC. This encodes CSAFLGTGYTF.

The gene calls are TRBV7-9 and TRBJ1-2; D is unresolved. The V and J ends lost 5 bases and 3 bases respectively, with 19 bases between them. The CDR3 is 16 residues long. From germline, CDR1 is SEHNR and CDR2 FQNEAQ (reference sequence). CDR3 in amino acids: CASSPTPPGWDYGYTF. In DNA form, the CDR3 reads TGTGCCAGCAGCCCCACCCCTCCGGGATGGGACTATGGCTACACCTTC.

The chain carries TRBV5-1 and TRBJ2-3; TRBD2 agrees at 13 bases. Germline loops: CDR1 SGHRS, CDR2 YFSETQ. The CDR3 loop spans 15 amino acids. V shed 4 bases and J 6 bases; nucleotides not matched to a gene: 5. As DNA, the CDR3 is TGCGCCAGCAGCCAGGGGACTAGCGGGGCGGATACGCAGTATTTT. This sequence encodes CASSQGTSGADTQYF.

V and J are TRBV7-9 and TRBJ1-2, with unresolved D. The CDR3 consists of 14 residues. V was trimmed by 5 bases and J by 4 bases, leaving 14 bases between them. The V gene's germline CDR1 is SEHNR and CDR2 FQNEAQ (reference sequence). CDR3 in DNA: TGTGCCAGCAGCCCAACGCAAGAACTCTATGGCTACACCTTC. Its translation: CASSPTQELYGYTF.

J is TRBJ1-4 and V is TRBV6-5, with no clear D. The CDR3 contains 13 residues. V gave up 2 bases and J gave up 8 bases, with 9 bases separating them. In germline, CDR1 is MNHEY, CDR2 SVGAGI. DNA for the CDR3: TGTGCCAGCAGTTACGAGGGTGGGGAAAAACTGTTTTTT. It is translated as CASSYEGGEKLFF.